The subject of this entry is one T cell receptor beta chain. Its antigen is unknown. Both previously described methods and listed TCR primers were employed to make bulk TCR libraries. TCRdb fed the PCR reads into MiXCR, producing one record per CDR3 protein. The sample has around 480,000 distinct CDR3 sequences, under 30% seen once; the top ten hold around 0.76%. This specimen comes from a study of molecular identifiers for immune sequencing clone quantification. On the study more broadly: Across replicate runs, RNA obtained from about 21,000 or 97,000 naive CD8 cells was divided into five, with four undergoing sequencing.

Study-level points and caveats: Among effectors, clones above 20 RNA copies held over 98% of molecules; among naive cells, under 1%.

The germline V gene encodes CDR1 ENHRY and CDR2 SYGVKD. The CDR3 length is 16 residues. The V and J ends lost 0 bases and 0 bases respectively, with 9 bases between them. Between 20,000 and 1,000,000 sorted cells, with 10%, 30% or 50% RNA, yielded naive CD8 libraries. The specimen was naive CD8+ T cells from blood, with Jurkat cell RNA spiked in. Subset noted: FACS-sorted CD8+CD4-CCR7+CD45RA+ naive T cells. The clonotype originates from a human donor in good health. Some libraries in this study had Jurkat cell RNA spiked in. This rearrangement joins TRBV10-3 to TRBJ2-1; no clear D. The CDR3 is CAISESAKSSYNEQFF. The DNA of the CDR3 is TGTGCCATCAGTGAGTCCGCCAAGAGCTCCTACAATGAGCAGTTCTTC.